The clone carrying this T cell receptor beta chain was seen just once. Other nucleotide sequences from this sample produce the same CDR3. This sample is drawn from a study of blood T cell repertoires in COVID-19. Across the whole study: Nucleic acid was either cDNA or gDNA, and it came from T cells, B-cell-depleted T cells, or PBMCs.

Original methodology: Nucleated cell counts were estimated from reference gene primer amplification. Sequenced by immunoSEQ multiplex PCR; TCRdb stores in-frame clones only, minus some. The V and J calls and clone size come from that table; D and trimming were worked out from the DNA. The top ten hold around 7.8% of the sample, which has 210,000 or so clones, about 84% seen once. A Seattle source enrolled patients during active infection and followed them longitudinally. This CDR3 contains 14 residues. Trimming took 6 bases from V and 4 from J; bases not matched to a gene: 6. Germline V lookup: CDR1 SNHLY, CDR2 FYNNEI.

Sequencing used peripheral blood. The rearrangement links TRBV2 to TRBJ2-5; TRBD2 matches 9 bases. The sequence came from an elderly woman with COVID-19, enrolled during active disease. CDR3 amino acids: CASSVAGVGETQYF. The CDR3 nucleotides read TGTGCCAGCAGCGTAGCGGGAGTTGGAGAGACCCAGTACTTC.